The subject of this entry is one TCR beta chain. Its antigen remains unidentified. PCR used 60 Vbeta primers and 13 Jbeta primers. Clones were sequenced by immunoSEQ multiplex PCR, and TCRdb holds only the in-frame ones, with some missing. The table records some 99,000 clones, more than 70% of them present only once. CDR1 and CDR2 (germline): LNHDA, SQIVND (reference sequence). Germline trimming cut 7 bases from V and 2 bases from J; bases unmatched to any gene: 10. This CDR3 contains 16 residues. These data originate in a study of cytomegalovirus exposure and HLA in healthy donors. Study at large: The Caucasian-associated ancestry cluster contained 81% of the approximately 400 genotyped donors.

Points from the study as a whole: Listed as cytomegalovirus-associated were more than 150 TCR beta chains. Reports credit the classifier with highly specific, highly sensitive diagnosis of cytomegalovirus status.

This receptor was taken from a female donor in good health and CMV-seronegative. The rearrangement joins TRBV19 to TRBJ2-7; 11 bases fit TRBD2. The specimen sequenced was PBMCs. CDR3 region: CASTAGTSGGAYEQYF. CDR3 sequence (DNA): TGTGCCAGTACCGCCGGGACTAGCGGAGGAGCCTACGAGCAGTACTTC.